This TCR beta chain was recovered during a study of type 1 and type 2 diabetes patients. Study in general: CD4+ or CD8+ T cells were positively selected from PBMCs with microbeads. Across the study, 15 million to 20 million paired-end reads were produced. Whole-study findings and limits: V and J gene usage correlated at around 0.97 between type 2 diabetes and control samples.

This CDR3 contains 15 residues. V lost 9 bases, J lost 3 bases, and 21 bases lay in between. The germline gives CDR1 LNHDA, CDR2 SQIVND (reference sequence). Amplification started from genomic DNA. Multiplex PCR with 30 forward and 13 reverse primers amplified the TCR beta CDR3. TCRdb processed the multiplex PCR reads anew with MiXCR; each CDR3 protein has one entry. Of 250,000 or so distinct CDR3 sequences in the sample, around 47% are singletons; the top ten hold roughly 13%. Concerning this clonotype: The antigen remains undetermined.

No donor had another autoimmune disease or recent infection within four weeks. Sequencing was carried out using peripheral blood mononuclear cells (PBMCs). The V call is TRBV19, the J call TRBJ2-7; weak D call: TRBD2 (5 bases). The TCR originated in a man aged 18 to 30 with type 2 diabetes. CDR3 loop: CASTPGGPGGYEQYF. The DNA for the CDR3 is TGTGCCAGCACCCCAGGCGGGCCGGGCGGCTACGAGCAGTACTTC.